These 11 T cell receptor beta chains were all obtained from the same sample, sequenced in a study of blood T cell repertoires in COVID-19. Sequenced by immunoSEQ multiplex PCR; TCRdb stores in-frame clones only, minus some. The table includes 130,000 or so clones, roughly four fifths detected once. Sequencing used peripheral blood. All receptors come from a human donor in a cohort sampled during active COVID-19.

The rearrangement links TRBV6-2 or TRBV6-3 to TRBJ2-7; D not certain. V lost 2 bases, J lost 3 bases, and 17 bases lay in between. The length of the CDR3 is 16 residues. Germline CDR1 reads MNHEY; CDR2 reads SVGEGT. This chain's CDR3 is CASSYGVSGFVYEQYF. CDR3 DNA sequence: TGTGCCAGCAGTTACGGCGTGTCAGGTTTTGTCTACGAGCAGTACTTC.

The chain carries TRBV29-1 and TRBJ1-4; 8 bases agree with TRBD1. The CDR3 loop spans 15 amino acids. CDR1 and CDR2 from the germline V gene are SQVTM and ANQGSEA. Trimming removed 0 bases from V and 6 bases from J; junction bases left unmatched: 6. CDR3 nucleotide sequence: TGCAGCGTTGAAGAGGGTAGACAGGGGTATGAAAAACTGTTTTTT. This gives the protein CSVEEGRQGYEKLFF. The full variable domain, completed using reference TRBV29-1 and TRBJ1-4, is SAVISQKPSRDICQRGTSLTIQCQVDSQVTMMFWYRQQPGQSLTLIATANQGSEATYESGFVIDKFPISRPNLTFSTLTVSNMSPEDSSIYLCSVEEGRQGYEKLFFGSGTQLSVL.

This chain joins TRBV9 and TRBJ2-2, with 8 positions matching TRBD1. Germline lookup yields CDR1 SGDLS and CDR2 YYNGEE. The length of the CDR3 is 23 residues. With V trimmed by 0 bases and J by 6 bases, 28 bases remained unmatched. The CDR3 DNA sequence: TGTGCCAGCAGCGTAGGATTTTCAATGTGGGGCGGACAGGGTCGACATGAGGCCGGGGAGCTGTTTTTT. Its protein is CASSVGFSMWGGQGRHEAGELFF.

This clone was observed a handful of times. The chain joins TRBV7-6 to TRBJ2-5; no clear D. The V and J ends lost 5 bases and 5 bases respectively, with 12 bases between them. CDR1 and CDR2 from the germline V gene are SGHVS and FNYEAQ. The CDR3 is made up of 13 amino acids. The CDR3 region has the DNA TGTGCCAGCAGCCCGAGGCTTTGGGAGACCCAGTACTTC. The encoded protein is CASSPRLWETQYF.

As DNA, the CDR3 is TGCGCCAGCAGCTCGCGGGACAGGGGTTCCCTAGCCTTTAGGAACACTGAAGCTTTCTTT. The encoded protein is CASSSRDRGSLAFRNTEAFF. V is TRBV5-1 and J is TRBJ1-1, with 10 bases identical to TRBD1. Unmatched junction bases numbered 18, after V lost 3 bases and J lost 1 base. The CDR3 is 20 residues long. The germline gives CDR1 SGHRS, CDR2 YFSETQ.

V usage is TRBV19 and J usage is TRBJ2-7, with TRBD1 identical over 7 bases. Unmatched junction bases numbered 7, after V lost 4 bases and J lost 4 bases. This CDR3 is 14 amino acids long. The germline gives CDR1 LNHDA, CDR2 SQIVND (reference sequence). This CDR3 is CASSRELQGYEQYF. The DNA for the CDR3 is TGTGCCAGTAGTAGGGAACTACAGGGGTACGAGCAGTACTTC.

The CDR3 sequence is CASSPRQGAYEQYF. DNA of the CDR3: TGCGCCAGCAGCCCAAGACAGGGGGCATACGAGCAGTACTTC. The genes are TRBV5-1 and TRBJ2-7, with 10 nucleotides matching TRBD1. The CDR3 sequence is 14 residues long. V gave up 4 bases and J gave up 4 bases; unmatched junction bases: 5. The germline gives CDR1 SGHRS, CDR2 YFSETQ.

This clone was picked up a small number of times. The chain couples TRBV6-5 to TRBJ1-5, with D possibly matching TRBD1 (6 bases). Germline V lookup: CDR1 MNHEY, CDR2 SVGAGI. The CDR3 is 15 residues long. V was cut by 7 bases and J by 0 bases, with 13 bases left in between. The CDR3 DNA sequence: TGTGCCAGCAAGGCCGGGACATATAGCAATCAGCCCCAGCATTTT. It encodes CASKAGTYSNQPQHF.

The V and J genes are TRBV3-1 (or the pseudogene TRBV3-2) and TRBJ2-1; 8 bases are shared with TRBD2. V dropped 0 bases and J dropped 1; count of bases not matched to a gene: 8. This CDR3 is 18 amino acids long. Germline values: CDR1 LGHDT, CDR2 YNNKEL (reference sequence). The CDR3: CASSQDRDGGASYNEQFF. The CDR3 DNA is TGTGCCAGCAGCCAAGATCGCGACGGGGGGGCATCCTACAATGAGCAGTTCTTC.

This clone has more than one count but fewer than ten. The DNA of the CDR3 is TGTGCCAGCAGCCTAGGGACAACTAACACCGGGGAGCTGTTTTTT. Translation: CASSLGTTNTGELFF. The chain has TRBV5-6 and TRBJ2-2, with D maybe TRBD1 (6 bases). CDR1 and CDR2 from the germline V gene are SGHDT and YYEEEE. V was trimmed by 4 bases and J by 2 bases, leaving 12 bases between them. CDR3 length equals 15 residues.

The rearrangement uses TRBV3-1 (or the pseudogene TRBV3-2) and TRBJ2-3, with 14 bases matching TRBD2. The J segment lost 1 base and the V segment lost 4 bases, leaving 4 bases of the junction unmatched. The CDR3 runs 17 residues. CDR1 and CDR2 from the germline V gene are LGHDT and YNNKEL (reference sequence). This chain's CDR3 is CASSPPTSGGGTDTQYF. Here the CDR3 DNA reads TGTGCCAGCAGCCCGCCGACTAGCGGGGGGGGCACAGATACGCAGTATTTT.